Included here is one T cell receptor beta chain sequence, with context. As yet, its antigen is unknown. The source of the sample is a study of cytomegalovirus exposure and HLA in healthy donors. Study-wide results and caveats: Later analysis found that TCR beta chains associated with HLA were more clonally expanded than other, equally common chains.

13 Jbeta primers and 60 Vbeta primers were used for the PCR. Assay used: immunoSEQ multiplex PCR; TCRdb lists only in-frame clones, some missing. The sample includes under 150,000 clones, about 78% seen only once; the top ten take about 3.1%. This CDR3 region has 18 residues. Germline CDR1 LGHNA, CDR2 YNFKEQ. The TCR originated in a human donor in good health. This chain connects TRBV4-2 to TRBJ2-5; 15 nucleotides agree with TRBD2. The DNA end favors TRBJ2-7, so the J call may be wrong. Sequencing was performed on PBMCs. The CDR3 DNA follows: TGTGCCAGCAGCCAAGATGAAGGACTAGCGGGGGGGCCTTACGAGCAGTACTTC. Translating it yields CASSQDEGLAGGPYEQYF.